This TCR beta chain stems from a study of type 1 regulatory T cells. In the study overall: T-allo10 is a Tr1-enriched, alloantigen-specific CD4 T cell product made in vitro.

Germline-derived CDR1 and CDR2 are MNHEY and SVGEGT. This CDR3 is 13 amino acids long. The V end lost 5 bases, the J end lost 1 base, and 8 bases lay between the germline ends. Note on this clonotype: Its target is not known.

TCRdb recomputed calls from the reads with MiXCR, one row per CDR3 protein. The sample has tens of thousands of distinct CDR3 sequences; 62% are singletons. This clonotype originated in a human donor in good health. This rearrangement joins TRBV6-2 or TRBV6-3 to TRBJ1-1; D might be TRBD1 (5 bases). Specimen: cultured non-Tr1 T cells, either the whole culture or a sorted T cell fraction (not recorded which). The CDR3 loop reads CASSGHPNTEAFF. Written as DNA, the CDR3 is TGTGCCAGCAGTGGACATCCGAACACTGAAGCTTTCTTT.